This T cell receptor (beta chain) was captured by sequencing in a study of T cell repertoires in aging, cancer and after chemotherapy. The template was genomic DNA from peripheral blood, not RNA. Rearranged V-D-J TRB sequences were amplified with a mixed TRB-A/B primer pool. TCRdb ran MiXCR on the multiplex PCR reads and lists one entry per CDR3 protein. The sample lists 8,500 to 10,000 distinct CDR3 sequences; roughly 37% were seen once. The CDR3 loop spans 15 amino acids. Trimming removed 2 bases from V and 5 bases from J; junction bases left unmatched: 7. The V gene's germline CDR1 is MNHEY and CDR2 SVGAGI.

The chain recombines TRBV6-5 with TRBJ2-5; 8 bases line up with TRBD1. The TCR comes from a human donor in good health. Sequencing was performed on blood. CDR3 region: CASSYRQGTRETQYF. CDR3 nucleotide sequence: TGTGCCAGCAGTTACAGACAGGGGACGAGGGAGACCCAGTACTTC.